Presented here are 6 T cell receptor beta chains from one specimen sequenced in a study of T cells after yellow fever vaccination. MiXCR was run by TCRdb on the 5' RACE reads, yielding one entry per CDR3 protein. The table includes about 350,000 distinct CDR3 sequences, 7% to 10% detected once. The material was PBMCs, obtained about 49 days after the first yellow fever vaccination. These receptors were collected from a man in his late teens or twenties who received the YFV17D yellow fever vaccine.

This clonotype was seen a handful of times. This sequence joins TRBV4-1 and TRBJ2-4; D is undetermined. The CDR3 has 17 residues. V was shortened by 0 bases and J by 3 bases, with 15 bases between the two germline ends. Per germline, CDR1 MGHRA and CDR2 YSYEKL. This CDR3 is CASSQEWGWGVKNIQYF. DNA of the CDR3: TGCGCCAGCAGCCAAGAGTGGGGTTGGGGTGTCAAAAACATTCAGTACTTC.

V gene TRBV7-3 combines with J gene TRBJ2-5; 11 bases map to TRBD2. This CDR3 spans 16 amino acids. CDR1 is SGHTA, CDR2 FQGTGA, per germline. V shed 0 bases, J shed 5 bases, and the junction held 5 bases outside the gene matches. The CDR3 DNA reads TGTGCCAGCAGCTTAACCCCTAGCGGGGGGCGGGAGACCCAGTACTTC. Protein: CASSLTPSGGRETQYF.

In its sample, this clonotype was seen a few times. This chain joins TRBV5-1 and TRBJ1-1, with D perhaps TRBD1 (5 bases). CDR3 length equals 13 residues. Trimming cost V 5 bases and J 2 bases, with 10 bases left between them. CDR1 is SGHRS, CDR2 YFSETQ, per germline. CDR3 bases: TGCGCCAGCAGATCCGACAGCAACACTGAAGCTTTCTTT. The encoded protein is CASRSDSNTEAFF.

This clonotype showed up just a few times. The chain recombines TRBV20-1 with TRBJ2-1, with TRBD2 matching 13 bases. The V gene end was trimmed by 6 bases and the J gene end by 10 bases; junction bases not matched to a gene: 9. CDR3 size: 14 residues. In germline, CDR1 is DFQATT, CDR2 SNEGSKA (reference sequence). CDR3 nucleotides: TGCAGTGCGGGACGCGGACTAGCGGGGGTCGAGCAGTTCTTC. Its translation: CSAGRGLAGVEQFF.

The chain is built from TRBV20-1 and TRBJ2-7; the D gene could be TRBD1 or TRBD2 (5 bases each). V dropped 6 bases and J dropped 3 bases, with 15 bases sitting between them. The CDR3 runs to 13 residues. Germline V gives CDR1 DFQATT, CDR2 SNEGSKA (reference sequence). CDR3 protein: CSAWDERGYEQYF. DNA of the CDR3: TGCAGTGCCTGGGACGAAAGGGGCTACGAGCAGTACTTC.

This clonotype was observed a handful of times. V is TRBV5-5 and J is TRBJ2-7; TRBD2 is a possible D gene (6 bases). Germline V CDR1 and CDR2: SGHKS, YYEKEE (reference sequence). This CDR3 spans 13 amino acids. The V and J ends lost 7 bases and 3 bases respectively, with 14 bases between them. The DNA for the CDR3 is TGTGCCAGCCGGAGGGCTGGGGACTACGAGCAGTACTTC. Amino acids: CASRRAGDYEQYF.